This T cell receptor (beta chain) was captured by sequencing in a study of tumor and adjacent non-tumor tissue in lung cancer. Study background: Patients were aged about 30 to 76, about ten men and 4 to 6 women, stage I to III. Findings and caveats of the study: Tumor TCR diversity, when higher, was linked to shorter survival. Tumor repertoires had a smaller top 100 clone share than normal lung. Tumor tissue had significantly higher TCR diversity than normal lung.

The template was RNA from unsorted bulk tissue. Concerning this clonotype: The antigen is undetermined. The junction departs from the called germline gene at one end, perhaps through a read error.

TCRbeta libraries were built with three rounds of nested PCR, modified from ARM-PCR. TCRdb reprocessed the multiplex PCR reads with MiXCR, giving one entry per CDR3 protein. The table lists approximately 75,000 distinct CDR3 sequences, around four fifths of them singletons. Sequencing was done on a sample of lung tumor tissue. The receptor's source is a woman in her forties or fifties with non-small cell lung cancer.

The chain's CDR3 is CATSSQSAARGTQYF. The CDR3 nucleotides are TGTGCCACCAGTTCCCAATCGGCGGCTAGGGGGACCCAGTACTTC. The V gene is TRBV6-6, the J gene TRBJ2-5; perhaps TRBD1 as D (5 bases). The CDR3 has 15 amino acids. Germline CDR1 MNHNY, CDR2 SVGAGI (reference sequence).